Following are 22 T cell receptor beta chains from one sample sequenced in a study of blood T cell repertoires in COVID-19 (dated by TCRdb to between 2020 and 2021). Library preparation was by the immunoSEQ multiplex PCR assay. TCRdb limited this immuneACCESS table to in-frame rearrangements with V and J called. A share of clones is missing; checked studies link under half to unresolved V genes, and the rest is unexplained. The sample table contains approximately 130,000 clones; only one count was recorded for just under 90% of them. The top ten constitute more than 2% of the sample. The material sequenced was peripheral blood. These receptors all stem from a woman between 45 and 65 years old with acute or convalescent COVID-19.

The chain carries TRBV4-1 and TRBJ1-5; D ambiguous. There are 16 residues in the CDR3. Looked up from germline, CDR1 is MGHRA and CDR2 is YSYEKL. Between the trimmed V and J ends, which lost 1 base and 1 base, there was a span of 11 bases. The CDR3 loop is CASSQVSGKSNQPQHF. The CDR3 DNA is TGCGCCAGCAGCCAAGTTTCCGGGAAGAGCAATCAGCCCCAGCATTTT.

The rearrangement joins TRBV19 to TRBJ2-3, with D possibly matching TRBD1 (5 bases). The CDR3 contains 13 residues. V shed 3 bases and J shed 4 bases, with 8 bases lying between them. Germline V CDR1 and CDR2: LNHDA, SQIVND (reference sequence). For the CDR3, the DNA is TGTGCCAGTAGTATTTCCAGGGCAGATACGCAGTATTTT. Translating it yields CASSISRADTQYF.

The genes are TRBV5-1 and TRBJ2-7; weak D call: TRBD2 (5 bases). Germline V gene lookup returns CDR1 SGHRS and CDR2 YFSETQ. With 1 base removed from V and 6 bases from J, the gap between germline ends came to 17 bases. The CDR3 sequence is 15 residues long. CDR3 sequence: CASSLFRDAVGEQYF. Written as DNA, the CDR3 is TGCGCCAGCAGCTTGTTCCGGGATGCGGTTGGCGAGCAGTACTTC.

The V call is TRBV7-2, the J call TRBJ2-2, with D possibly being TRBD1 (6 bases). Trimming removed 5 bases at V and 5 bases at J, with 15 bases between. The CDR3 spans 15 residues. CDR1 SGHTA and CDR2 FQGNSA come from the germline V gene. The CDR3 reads CASSGEGVGTGELFF. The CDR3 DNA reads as TGTGCCAGCAGCGGTGAGGGGGTAGGGACCGGGGAGCTGTTTTTT.

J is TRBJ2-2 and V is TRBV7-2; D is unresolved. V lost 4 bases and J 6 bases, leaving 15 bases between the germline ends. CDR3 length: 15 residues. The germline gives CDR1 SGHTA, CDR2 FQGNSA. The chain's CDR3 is CASSSPPREAGELFF. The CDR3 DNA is TGTGCCAGCAGCTCCCCTCCTCGAGAGGCCGGGGAGCTGTTTTTT.

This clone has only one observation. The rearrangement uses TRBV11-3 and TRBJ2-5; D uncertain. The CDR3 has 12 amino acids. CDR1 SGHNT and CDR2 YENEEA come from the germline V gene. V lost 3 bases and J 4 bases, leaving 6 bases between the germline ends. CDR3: CASSFSLETQYF. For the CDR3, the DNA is TGTGCCAGCAGCTTCAGTTTAGAGACCCAGTACTTC.

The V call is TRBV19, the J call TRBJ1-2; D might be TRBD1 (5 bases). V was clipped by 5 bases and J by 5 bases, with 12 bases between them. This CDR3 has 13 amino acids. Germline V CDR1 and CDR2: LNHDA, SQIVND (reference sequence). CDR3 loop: CASSGQGEYGYTF. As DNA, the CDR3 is TGTGCCAGTAGTGGGCAGGGCGAGTATGGCTACACCTTC.

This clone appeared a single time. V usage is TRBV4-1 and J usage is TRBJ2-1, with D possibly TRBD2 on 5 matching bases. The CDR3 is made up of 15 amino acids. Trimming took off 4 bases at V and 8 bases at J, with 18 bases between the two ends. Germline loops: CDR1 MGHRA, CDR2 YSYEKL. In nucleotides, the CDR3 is TGCGCCAGCAGCCGTTTAGCGCTTCAGGACGATGAGCAGTTCTTC. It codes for CASSRLALQDDEQFF.

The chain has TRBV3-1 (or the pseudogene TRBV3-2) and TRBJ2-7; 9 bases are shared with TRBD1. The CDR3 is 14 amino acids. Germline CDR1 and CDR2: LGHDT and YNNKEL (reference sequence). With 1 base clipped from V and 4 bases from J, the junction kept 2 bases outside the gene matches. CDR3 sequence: CASSQGQGGYEQYF. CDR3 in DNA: TGTGCCAGCAGCCAAGGACAGGGGGGATACGAGCAGTACTTC.

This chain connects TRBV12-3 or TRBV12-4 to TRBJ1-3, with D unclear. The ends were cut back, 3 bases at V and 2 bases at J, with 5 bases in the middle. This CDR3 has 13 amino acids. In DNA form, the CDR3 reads TGTGCCAGCAGTTTGAGGGCTGGAAACACCATATATTTT. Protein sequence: CASSLRAGNTIYF.

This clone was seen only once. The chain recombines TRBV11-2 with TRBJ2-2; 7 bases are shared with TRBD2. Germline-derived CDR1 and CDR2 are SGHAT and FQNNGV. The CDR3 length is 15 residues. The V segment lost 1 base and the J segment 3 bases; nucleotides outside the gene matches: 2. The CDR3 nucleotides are TGTGCCAGCAGCTTAGGCGGGAGAGACACCGGGGAGCTGTTTTTT. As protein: CASSLGGRDTGELFF. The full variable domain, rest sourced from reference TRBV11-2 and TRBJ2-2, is EAGVAQSPRYKIIEKRQSVAFWCNPISGHATLYWYQQILGQGPKLLIQFQNNGVVDDSQLPKDRFSAERLKGVDSTLKIQPAKLEDSAVYLCASSLGGRDTGELFFGEGSRLTVL.

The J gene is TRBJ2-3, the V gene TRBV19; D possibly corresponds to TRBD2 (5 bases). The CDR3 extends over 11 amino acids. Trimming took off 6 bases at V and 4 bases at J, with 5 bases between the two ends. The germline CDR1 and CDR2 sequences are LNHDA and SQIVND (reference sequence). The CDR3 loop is CASRRADTQYF. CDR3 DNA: TGTGCCAGTAGGAGGGCAGATACGCAGTATTTT.

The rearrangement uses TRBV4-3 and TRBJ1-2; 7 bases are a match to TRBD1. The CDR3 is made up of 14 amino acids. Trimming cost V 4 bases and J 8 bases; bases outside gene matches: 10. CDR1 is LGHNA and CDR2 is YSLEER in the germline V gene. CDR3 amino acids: CASSLYRGPWGYTF. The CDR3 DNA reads TGCGCCAGCAGCCTATACAGGGGTCCCTGGGGCTACACCTTC.

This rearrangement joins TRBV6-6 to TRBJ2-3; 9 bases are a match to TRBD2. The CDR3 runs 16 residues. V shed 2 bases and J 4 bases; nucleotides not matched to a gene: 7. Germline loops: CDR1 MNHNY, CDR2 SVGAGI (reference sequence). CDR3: CASSYRAGGQADTQYF. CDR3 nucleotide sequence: TGTGCCAGCAGTTACAGGGCGGGGGGGCAGGCAGATACGCAGTATTTT.

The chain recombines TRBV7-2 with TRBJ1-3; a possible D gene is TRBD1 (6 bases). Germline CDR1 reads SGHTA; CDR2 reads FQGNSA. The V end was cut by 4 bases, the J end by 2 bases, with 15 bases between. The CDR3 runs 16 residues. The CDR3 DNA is TGTGCCAGCAGCTCAATACAGGGTCTTACTGGAAACACCATATATTTT. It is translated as CASSSIQGLTGNTIYF.

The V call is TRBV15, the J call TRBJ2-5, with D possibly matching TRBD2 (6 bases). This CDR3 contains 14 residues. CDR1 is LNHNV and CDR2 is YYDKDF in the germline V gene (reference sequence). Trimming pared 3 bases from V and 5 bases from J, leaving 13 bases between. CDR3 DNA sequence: TGTGCCACCAGCAGTGGGGACGGAGGGGAGACCCAGTACTTC. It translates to CATSSGDGGETQYF.

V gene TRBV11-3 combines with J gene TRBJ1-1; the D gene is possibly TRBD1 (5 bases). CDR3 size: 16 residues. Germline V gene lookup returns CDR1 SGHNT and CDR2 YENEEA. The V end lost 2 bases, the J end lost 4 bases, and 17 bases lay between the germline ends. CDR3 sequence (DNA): TGTGCCAGCAGCTTAATCGGGGGGGGTTTGGGCACTGAAGCTTTCTTT. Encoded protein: CASSLIGGGLGTEAFF.

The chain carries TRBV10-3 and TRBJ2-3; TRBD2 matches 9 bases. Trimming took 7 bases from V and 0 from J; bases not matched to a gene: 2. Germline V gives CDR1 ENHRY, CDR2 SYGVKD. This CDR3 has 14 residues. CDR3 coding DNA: TGTGCCATCACGCGGGGGGGCAGCACAGATACGCAGTATTTT. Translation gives CAITRGGSTDTQYF.

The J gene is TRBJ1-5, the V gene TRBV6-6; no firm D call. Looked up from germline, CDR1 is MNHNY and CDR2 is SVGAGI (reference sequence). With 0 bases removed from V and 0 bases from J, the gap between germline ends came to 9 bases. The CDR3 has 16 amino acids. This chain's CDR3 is CASSYSTINSNQPQHF. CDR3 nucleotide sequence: TGTGCCAGCAGTTACTCGACAATTAATAGCAATCAGCCCCAGCATTTT.

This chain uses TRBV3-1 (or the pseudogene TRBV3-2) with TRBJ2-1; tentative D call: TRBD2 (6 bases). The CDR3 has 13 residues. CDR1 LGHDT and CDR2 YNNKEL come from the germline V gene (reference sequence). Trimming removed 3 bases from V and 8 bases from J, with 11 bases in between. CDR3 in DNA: TGTGCCAGCAGCCACCGGGCGGGATATGAGCAGTTCTTC. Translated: CASSHRAGYEQFF.

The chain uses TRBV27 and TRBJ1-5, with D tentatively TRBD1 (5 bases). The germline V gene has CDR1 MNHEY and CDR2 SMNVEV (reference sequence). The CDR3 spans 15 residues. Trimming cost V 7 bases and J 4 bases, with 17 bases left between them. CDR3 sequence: CASTLSGAINQPQHF. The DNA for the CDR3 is TGTGCCAGCACCCTTTCTGGGGCCATAAATCAGCCCCAGCATTTT.

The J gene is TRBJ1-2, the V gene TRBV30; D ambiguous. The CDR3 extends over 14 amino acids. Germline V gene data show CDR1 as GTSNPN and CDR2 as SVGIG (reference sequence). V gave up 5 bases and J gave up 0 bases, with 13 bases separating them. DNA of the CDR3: TGTGCCTGGTATCAGTGGAGCTCTAACTATGGCTACACCTTC. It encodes CAWYQWSSNYGYTF.